This T cell receptor (beta chain) was sequenced for a study of blood T cells in healthy people across ages. The second PCR ran roughly 6 to 11 cycles with a sample-barcoded 5' primer and J-beta primers. Each CDR3 protein is one row after TCRdb ran MiXCR on the 5' RACE reads. The sample has around 900,000 distinct CDR3 sequences, roughly 51% seen once; the top ten hold roughly a fifth. This receptor was taken from an older woman in good health. Sequenced sample: blood.

In DNA form, the CDR3 reads TGTGCCAGCAGTGAATTTTGGACTCACAATGAGCAGTTCTTC. Its protein is CASSEFWTHNEQFF. This rearrangement joins TRBV6-1 to TRBJ2-1; D may be TRBD2 (5 bases). The germline gives CDR1 MNHNS, CDR2 SASEGT. Trimming cost V 2 bases and J 5 bases, with 10 bases left between them. The CDR3 runs 14 residues.